The next 15 T cell receptor beta chains were all read from a single sample in a study of blood T cells in healthy people across ages. Primed by a sample-barcoded 5' primer and a J-beta primer mix, a second PCR proceeded for about 6 to 11 cycles. TCRdb itself ran the 5' RACE reads through MiXCR, one entry per CDR3 protein. Here the sample spans roughly 680,000 distinct CDR3 sequences, 49% being singletons. Sequenced: blood. These receptors were obtained from a woman aged 60-75 years in good health.

The gene calls are TRBV5-1 and TRBJ1-1, with D perhaps matching TRBD1 (5 bases). The CDR3 totals 12 residues. In germline, CDR1 is SGHRS, CDR2 YFSETQ. Trimming removed 4 bases from V and 8 bases from J, with 12 bases in between. CDR3 bases: TGCGCCAGCAGCCTGGGGGTTTCCGAAGCTTTCTTT. This translates into CASSLGVSEAFF.

This clonotype was seen only once. The chain has TRBV4-3 and TRBJ2-5; D is uncertain. The germline V and J ends were trimmed by 4 bases and 11 bases, with 23 bases remaining between them. Germline CDR1 and CDR2: LGHNA and YSLEER. The CDR3 is made up of 15 amino acids. The CDR3 coding sequence is TGCGCCAGCAGCCCCCGGGTAACTACAGACAATGAGCAGTACTTC. This translates into CASSPRVTTDNEQYF.

This chain links TRBV7-2 with TRBJ1-2; 10 bases map to TRBD1. Germline V CDR1 and CDR2: SGHTA, FQGNSA. V gave up 5 bases and J gave up 6 bases; unmatched junction bases: 12. The CDR3 sequence is 16 residues long. In DNA, the CDR3 is TGTGCCAGCAGCCCAGACAGGGGGCCGAAAAGGGATGGCTACACCTTC. This gives the protein CASSPDRGPKRDGYTF.

This clonotype was seen a handful of times. V usage is TRBV12-3 or TRBV12-4 and J usage is TRBJ2-3, with D possibly being TRBD2 (5 bases). Trimming shortened V by 5 bases and J by 1 base, and 10 bases separated the two germline ends. This CDR3 is built from 14 residues. CDR3 DNA: TGTGCCAGCAGTGGCCGGGGAGGCACAGATACGCAGTATTTT. Protein product: CASSGRGGTDTQYF.

The chain has TRBV5-1 and TRBJ2-7; 11 bases align to TRBD2. The CDR3 contains 18 residues. J gave up 12 bases and V 2 bases, and 22 bases lay outside the gene matches. Germline V CDR1 and CDR2: SGHRS, YFSETQ. CDR3 loop: CASSFGVPGLAEQETRYF. CDR3 nucleotide sequence: TGCGCCAGCAGCTTTGGCGTGCCGGGACTAGCGGAACAAGAGACCCGGTACTTC. Variable domain in full (rest from reference TRBV5-1 and TRBJ2-7): KAGVTQTPRYLIKTRGQQVTLSCSPISGHRSVSWYQQTPGQGLQFLFEYFSETQRNKGNFPGRFSGRQFSNSRSEMNVSTLELGDSALYLCASSFGVPGLAEQETRYFGPGTRLTVT.

This clonotype was recorded a few times. This rearrangement joins TRBV15 to TRBJ2-1; D gene uncertain. The CDR3 runs 15 residues. The ends were cut back, 0 bases at V and 7 bases at J, with 13 bases in the middle. Germline loops: CDR1 LNHNV, CDR2 YYDKDF (reference sequence). The CDR3 is CATSRERSRYNEQFF. The CDR3 DNA follows: TGTGCCACCAGCAGAGAGCGATCCCGCTATAATGAGCAGTTCTTC.

This clonotype came up a few times. The chain couples TRBV29-1 to TRBJ2-5, with D unclear. The CDR3 length is 13 residues. The V gene lost 3 bases and the J gene lost 7 bases, with 15 bases spanning the gap. Germline V gives CDR1 SQVTM, CDR2 ANQGSEA. The CDR3 loop reads CSVERLSGWTQYF. CDR3 in DNA: TGCAGCGTTGAGCGCCTCTCCGGGTGGACCCAGTACTTC. Variable domain in full (rest from reference TRBV29-1 and TRBJ2-5): SAVISQKPSRDICQRGTSLTIQCQVDSQVTMMFWYRQQPGQSLTLIATANQGSEATYESGFVIDKFPISRPNLTFSTLTVSNMSPEDSSIYLCSVERLSGWTQYFGPGTRLLVL.

The chain couples TRBV6-2 or TRBV6-3 to TRBJ1-5; 7 bases fit TRBD1. This CDR3 spans 14 amino acids. Germline trimming cut 5 bases from V and 5 bases from J; bases unmatched to any gene: 6. Germline V gene data show CDR1 as MNHEY and CDR2 as SVGEGT. The CDR3 DNA reads TGTGCCAGCAGTGATGGGACAGAGCATCAGCCCCAGCATTTT. The encoded protein is CASSDGTEHQPQHF.

The genes are TRBV28 and TRBJ2-7; 7 nucleotides line up with TRBD2. Germline V CDR1 and CDR2: MDHEN, SYDVKM. Germline trimming cut 5 bases from V and 1 base from J; bases unmatched to any gene: 8. The CDR3 is 15 amino acids. CDR3 nucleotide sequence: TGTGCCAGCAGTCCCCACTCAGCGGGGTCCTACGAGCAGTACTTC. Its protein is CASSPHSAGSYEQYF.

The J gene is TRBJ2-1, the V gene TRBV24-1; D is possibly TRBD1 (6 bases). Gene TRBJ2-7 matches the end of the DNA better, so the J call may be wrong. In germline, CDR1 is KGHDR, CDR2 SFDVKD. This CDR3 is 15 amino acids long. CDR3 protein: CATSDAGEKFNEQYF. Here the CDR3 DNA reads TGTGCCACCAGTGATGCAGGGGAGAAGTTCAATGAGCAGTACTTC.

This clonotype was counted a few times. This sequence joins TRBV7-9 and TRBJ2-7; 9 bases map to TRBD1. The CDR3 is 14 amino acids. The germline V gene encodes CDR1 SEHNR and CDR2 FQNEAQ (reference sequence). V shed 6 bases, J shed 3 bases, and the junction held 6 bases outside the gene matches. As DNA, the CDR3 is TGTGCCAGCAGACCGTCGGACAGGGGCTACGAGCAGTACTTC. Its protein is CASRPSDRGYEQYF. Filled out from reference TRBV7-9 and TRBJ2-7, the complete variable domain reads DTGVSQNPRHKITKRGQNVTFRCDPISEHNRLYWYRQTLGQGPEFLTYFQNEAQLEKSRLLSDRFSAERPKGSFSTLEIQRTEQGDSAMYLCASRPSDRGYEQYFGPGTRLTVT.

The gene calls are TRBV6-6 and TRBJ2-3; D may be TRBD1 or TRBD2 (5 bases each). Trimming removed 2 bases at V and 1 base at J, with 10 bases between. Germline V gene lookup returns CDR1 MNHNY and CDR2 SVGAGI (reference sequence). The CDR3 contains 15 residues. CDR3 loop: CASSYPPGRTDTQYF. The CDR3 region has the DNA TGTGCCAGCAGTTACCCTCCGGGGCGCACAGATACGCAGTATTTT.

Notes on this clonotype: An end of the junction does not agree with germline; a read error may underlie this. The V gene is TRBV4-3, the J gene TRBJ1-2, with D uncertain. This CDR3 has 14 amino acids. Germline CDR1 LGHNA, CDR2 YSLEER. Here the CDR3 reads CASSKETVNYGYTF. CDR3 coding DNA: TGCGCCAGCAGCAAAGAGACCGTGAACTATGGCTACACCTTC.

The chain has TRBV6-2 or TRBV6-3 and TRBJ2-7; TRBD2 aligns across 10 bases. The CDR3 loop spans 16 amino acids. Per the germline V gene, CDR1 is MNHEY and CDR2 is SVGEGT. With V trimmed by 3 bases and J by 2 bases, 7 bases remained unmatched. CDR3 in amino acids: CASSYLTSGPTYEQYF. The CDR3 DNA follows: TGTGCCAGCAGTTATCTGACTAGCGGGCCGACCTACGAGCAGTACTTC.

The chain's CDR3 is CASSYSRAGMAGELFF. The CDR3 DNA sequence: TGTGCCAGCAGTTACTCGAGGGCAGGGATGGCCGGGGAGCTGTTTTTT. The V and J genes are TRBV6-2 or TRBV6-3 and TRBJ2-2, with D perhaps matching TRBD1 or TRBD2 (5 bases each). Trimming removed 0 bases from V and 6 bases from J, with 14 bases in between. Germline CDR1 and CDR2: MNHEY and SVGEGT. The CDR3 is made up of 16 amino acids.